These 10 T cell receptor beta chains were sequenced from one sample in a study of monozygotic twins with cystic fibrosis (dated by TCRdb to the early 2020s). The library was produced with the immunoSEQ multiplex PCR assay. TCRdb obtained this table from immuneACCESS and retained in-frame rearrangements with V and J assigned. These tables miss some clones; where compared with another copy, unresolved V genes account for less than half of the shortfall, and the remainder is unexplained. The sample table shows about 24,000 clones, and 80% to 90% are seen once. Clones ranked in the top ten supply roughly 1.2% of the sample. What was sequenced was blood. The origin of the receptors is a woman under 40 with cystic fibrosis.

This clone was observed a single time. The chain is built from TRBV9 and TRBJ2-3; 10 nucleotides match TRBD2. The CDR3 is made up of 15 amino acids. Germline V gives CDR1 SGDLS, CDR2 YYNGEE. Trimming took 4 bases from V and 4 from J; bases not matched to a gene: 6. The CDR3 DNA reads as TGTGCCAGCAGCTTCAGCGGGGGGGCGTCAGATACGCAGTATTTT. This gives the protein CASSFSGGASDTQYF.

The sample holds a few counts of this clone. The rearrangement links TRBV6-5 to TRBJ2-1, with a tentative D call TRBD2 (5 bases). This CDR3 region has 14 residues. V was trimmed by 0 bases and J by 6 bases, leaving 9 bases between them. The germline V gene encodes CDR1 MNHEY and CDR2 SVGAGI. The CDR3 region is CASSYSRAVNEQFF. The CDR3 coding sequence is TGTGCCAGCAGTTACTCGAGGGCAGTCAATGAGCAGTTCTTC.

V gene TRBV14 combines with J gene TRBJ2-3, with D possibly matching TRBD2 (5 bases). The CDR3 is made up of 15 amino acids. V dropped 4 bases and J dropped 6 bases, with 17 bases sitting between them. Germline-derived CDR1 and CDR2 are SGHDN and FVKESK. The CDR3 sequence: CASSRAEGLWDTQYF. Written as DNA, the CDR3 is TGTGCCAGCAGCCGCGCCGAGGGTTTGTGGGATACGCAGTATTTT.

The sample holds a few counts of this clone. The chain's CDR3 is CATRADEETQYF. In nucleotides, the CDR3 is TGCGCCACACGAGCGGACGAAGAGACCCAGTACTTC. The V gene is TRBV4-1, the J gene TRBJ2-5; possible D gene TRBD2, 5 bases. The germline V gene has CDR1 MGHRA and CDR2 YSYEKL. The CDR3 consists of 12 residues. The V and J ends lost 10 bases and 3 bases respectively, with 12 bases between them.

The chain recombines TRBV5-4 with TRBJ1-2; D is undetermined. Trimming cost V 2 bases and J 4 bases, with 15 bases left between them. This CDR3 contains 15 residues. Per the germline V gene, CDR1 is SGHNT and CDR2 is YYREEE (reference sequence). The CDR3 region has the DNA TGTGCCAGCAGCTTTCGAACAGAATCGGGCTATGGCTACACCTTC. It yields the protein CASSFRTESGYGYTF.

CDR3 sequence reads: CASSQDLGLLANYGYTF. The CDR3 nucleotides are TGCGCCAGCAGCCAAGATCTCGGCCTGCTAGCTAACTATGGCTACACCTTC. J is TRBJ1-2 and V is TRBV4-1; D is uncertain. The CDR3 extends over 17 amino acids. Germline V CDR1 and CDR2: MGHRA, YSYEKL. The V gene lost 0 bases and the J gene lost 0 bases, with 14 bases spanning the gap.

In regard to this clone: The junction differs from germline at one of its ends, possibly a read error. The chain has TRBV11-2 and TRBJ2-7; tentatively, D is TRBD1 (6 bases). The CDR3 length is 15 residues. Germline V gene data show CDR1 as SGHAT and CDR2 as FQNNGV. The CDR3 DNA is TGTGCCAGCAGCTTAGAGGCAGGGGTCTCCTCCGAGCAGTACTTC. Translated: CASSLEAGVSSEQYF. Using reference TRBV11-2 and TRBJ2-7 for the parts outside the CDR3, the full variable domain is EAGVAQSPRYKIIEKRQSVAFWCNPISGHATLYWYQQILGQGPKLLIQFQNNGVVDDSQLPKDRFSAERLKGVDSTLKIQPAKLEDSAVYLCASSLEAGVSSEQYFGPGTRLTVT.

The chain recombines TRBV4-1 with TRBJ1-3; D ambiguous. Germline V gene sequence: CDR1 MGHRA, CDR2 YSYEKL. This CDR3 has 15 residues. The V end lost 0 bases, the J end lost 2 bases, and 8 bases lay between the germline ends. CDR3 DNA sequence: TGCGCCAGCAGCCAAGAGGGCAGGCCTGGAAACACCATATATTTT. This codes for CASSQEGRPGNTIYF.

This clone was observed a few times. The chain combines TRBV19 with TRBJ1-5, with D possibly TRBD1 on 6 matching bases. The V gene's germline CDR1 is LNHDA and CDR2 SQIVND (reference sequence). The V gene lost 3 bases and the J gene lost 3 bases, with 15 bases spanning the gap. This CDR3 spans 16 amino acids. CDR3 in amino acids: CASSIHPRQVNQPQHF. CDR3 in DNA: TGTGCCAGTAGTATTCACCCTAGACAGGTCAATCAGCCCCAGCATTTT. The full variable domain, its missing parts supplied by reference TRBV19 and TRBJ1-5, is DGGITQSPKYLFRKEGQNVTLSCEQNLNHDAMYWYRQDPGQGLRLIYYSQIVNDFQKGDIAEGYSVSREKKESFPLTVTSAQKNPTAFYLCASSIHPRQVNQPQHFGDGTRLSIL.

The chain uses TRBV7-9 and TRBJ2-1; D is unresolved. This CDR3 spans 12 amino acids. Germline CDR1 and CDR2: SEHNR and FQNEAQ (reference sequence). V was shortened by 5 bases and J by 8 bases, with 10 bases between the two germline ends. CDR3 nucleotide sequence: TGTGCCAGCAGCATCTCAAGGGATGAGCAGTTCTTC. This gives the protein CASSISRDEQFF.